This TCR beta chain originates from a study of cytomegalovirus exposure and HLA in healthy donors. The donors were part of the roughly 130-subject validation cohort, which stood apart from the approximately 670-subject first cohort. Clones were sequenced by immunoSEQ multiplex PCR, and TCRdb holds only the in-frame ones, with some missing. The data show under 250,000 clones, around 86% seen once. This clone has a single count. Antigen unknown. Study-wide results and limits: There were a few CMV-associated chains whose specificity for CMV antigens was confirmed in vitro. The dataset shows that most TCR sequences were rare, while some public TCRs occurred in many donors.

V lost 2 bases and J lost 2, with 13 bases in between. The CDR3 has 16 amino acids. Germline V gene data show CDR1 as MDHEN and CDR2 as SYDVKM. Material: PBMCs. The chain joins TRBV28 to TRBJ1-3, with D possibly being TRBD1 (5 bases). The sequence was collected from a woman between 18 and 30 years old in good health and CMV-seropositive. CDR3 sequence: CASSLNPQGTGNTIYF. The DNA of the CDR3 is TGTGCCAGCAGTTTAAACCCCCAGGGTACTGGAAACACCATATATTTT.